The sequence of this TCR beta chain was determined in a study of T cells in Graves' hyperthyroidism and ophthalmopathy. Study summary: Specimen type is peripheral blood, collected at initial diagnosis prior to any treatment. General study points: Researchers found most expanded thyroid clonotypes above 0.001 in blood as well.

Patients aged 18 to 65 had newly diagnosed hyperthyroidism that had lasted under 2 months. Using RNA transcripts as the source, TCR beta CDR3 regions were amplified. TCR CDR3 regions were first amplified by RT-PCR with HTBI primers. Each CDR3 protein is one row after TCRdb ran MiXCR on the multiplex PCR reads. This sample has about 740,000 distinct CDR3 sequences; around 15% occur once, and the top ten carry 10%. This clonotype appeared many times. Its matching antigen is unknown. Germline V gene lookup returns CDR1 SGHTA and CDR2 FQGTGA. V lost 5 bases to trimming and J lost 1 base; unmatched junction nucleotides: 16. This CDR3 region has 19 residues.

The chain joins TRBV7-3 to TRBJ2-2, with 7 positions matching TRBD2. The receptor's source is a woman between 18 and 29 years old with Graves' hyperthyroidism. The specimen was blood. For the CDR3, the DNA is TGTGCCAGCAGCCCGGTCCTGCGGGACTACTTAAGGAACACCGGGGAGCTGTTTTTT. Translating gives CASSPVLRDYLRNTGELFF.